A single sample is the source of the 18 T cell receptor beta chains below, sequenced in a study of shared clonotypes between healthy human individuals. Measured with immunoSEQ multiplex PCR; TCRdb has only the in-frame clones, and not every one. Counted here are roughly 100,000 clones, approximately 65% occurring once; the ten biggest clones make up almost 25%. The sequenced sample was memory CD8+ T cells sorted from blood. Subset reported: CD45RO+ cells pooled with CCR7-negative TemRA cells. These receptor sequences come from a woman aged 25 to 39 in good health.

V usage is TRBV28 and J usage is TRBJ2-5; TRBD2 matches at 10 bases. After removal of 3 bases from V and 2 bases from J, the junction contained 15 bases not matched to a gene. CDR1 MDHEN and CDR2 SYDVKM come from the germline V gene. CDR3 length: 19 residues. CDR3 DNA sequence: TGTGCCAGCAGTTTCTTCCCCTTCCTTAGCGGGAGGAAACAAGAGACCCAGTACTTC. It translates to CASSFFPFLSGRKQETQYF. The full variable domain, its missing parts supplied by reference TRBV28 and TRBJ2-5, is DVKVTQSSRYLVKRTGEKVFLECVQDMDHENMFWYRQDPGLGLRLIYFSYDVKMKEKGDIPEGYSVSREKKERFSLILESASTNQTSMYLCASSFFPFLSGRKQETQYFGPGTRLLVL.

The rearrangement uses TRBV6-1 and TRBJ2-3; D is perhaps TRBD2 (5 bases). The CDR3 consists of 11 residues. Trimming removed 6 bases at V and 6 bases at J, with 7 bases between. Germline values: CDR1 MNHNS, CDR2 SASEGT. The CDR3: CASREADTQYF. The CDR3 nucleotides are TGTGCCAGCAGGGAGGCCGATACGCAGTATTTT.

This sequence joins TRBV28 and TRBJ2-7; 9 bases fit TRBD1. Per the germline V gene, CDR1 is MDHEN and CDR2 is SYDVKM. After removal of 6 bases from V and 2 bases from J, the junction contained 8 bases not matched to a gene. The CDR3 has 15 amino acids. The CDR3 loop reads CASSSYRDRAYEQYF. The CDR3 coding sequence is TGTGCCAGCAGCTCATACCGGGACAGGGCCTACGAGCAGTACTTC.

This clone was recorded a few times. The rearrangement uses TRBV27 and TRBJ1-2; D not resolved. The length of the CDR3 is 14 residues. Trimming left V 4 bases short and J 5 bases short, with 14 bases between. The germline V gene has CDR1 MNHEY and CDR2 SMNVEV (reference sequence). The CDR3 DNA reads as TGTGCCAGCAGTTCCCGATCATGGGGTTATGGCTACACCTTC. Translated: CASSSRSWGYGYTF.

This chain uses TRBV28 with TRBJ2-1, with 7 bases matching TRBD2. The length of the CDR3 is 14 residues. Germline CDR1 MDHEN, CDR2 SYDVKM. The J segment lost 8 bases and the V segment lost 3 bases, leaving 7 bases of the junction unmatched. CDR3 DNA: TGTGCCAGCAGTTTCGGCGGGAGTCGAGATGAGCAGTTCTTC. Its protein product is CASSFGGSRDEQFF.

This CDR3 reads CASSLVSVNTEAFF. CDR3 nucleotide sequence: TGTGCCAGCAGTTTAGTCTCCGTAAACACTGAAGCTTTCTTT. The V and J genes are TRBV28 and TRBJ1-1; unclear D gene. Germline CDR1 and CDR2: MDHEN and SYDVKM. Trimming cost V 2 bases and J 2 bases, with 9 bases left between them. The CDR3 spans 14 residues.

The chain combines TRBV2 with TRBJ2-1; TRBD2 matches 7 bases. The CDR3 has 17 residues. V was pared by 2 bases and J by 7 bases, with 14 bases of the junction left unmatched. Germline CDR1 reads SNHLY; CDR2 reads FYNNEI. Here the CDR3 reads CASSEQVGAGVTNEQFF. The DNA for the CDR3 is TGTGCCAGCAGTGAACAAGTCGGGGCGGGAGTGACTAATGAGCAGTTCTTC.

DNA of the CDR3: TGTGCCAGCAGCTTAATCCCAACCGGGGAGCAGTACTTC. Its translation: CASSLIPTGEQYF. The V gene is TRBV7-6, the J gene TRBJ2-7; D not resolved. CDR3 length: 13 amino acids. The V end was cut by 2 bases, the J end by 7 bases, with 12 bases between. Germline lookup yields CDR1 SGHVS and CDR2 FNYEAQ.

This clone was found a few times. This chain links TRBV11-2 with TRBJ2-5; 11 nucleotides agree with TRBD2. Trimming at V came to 4 bases and at J to 2 bases, leaving 6 bases not matched to a gene. Germline V gene sequence: CDR1 SGHAT, CDR2 FQNNGV. The CDR3 extends over 16 amino acids. CDR3 nucleotides: TGTGCCAGCAGCTCCAGGACTAGCGGGCTTCAAGAGACCCAGTACTTC. It is translated as CASSSRTSGLQETQYF.

CDR3 in amino acids: CASTDLSTGALRNEQFF. CDR3 coding DNA: TGCGCCAGCACCGACCTCTCGACAGGGGCCCTTCGAAATGAGCAGTTCTTC. This chain connects TRBV5-1 to TRBJ2-1; 8 bases align to TRBD1. The CDR3 totals 17 residues. CDR1 SGHRS and CDR2 YFSETQ come from the germline V gene. Unmatched junction bases numbered 18, after V lost 6 bases and J lost 7 bases.

The genes are TRBV9 and TRBJ2-7; no definite D call. The germline CDR1 and CDR2 sequences are SGDLS and YYNGEE. The CDR3 length is 15 residues. The germline V and J ends were trimmed by 0 bases and 0 bases, with 10 bases remaining between them. CDR3 amino acids: CASSVGSSSSYEQYF. The CDR3 nucleotides read TGTGCCAGCAGCGTAGGGTCGTCAAGCTCCTACGAGCAGTACTTC.

This chain links TRBV4-1 with TRBJ1-1; TRBD1 agrees at 8 bases. The J segment lost 1 base and the V segment lost 0 bases, leaving 10 bases of the junction unmatched. The CDR3 runs 18 residues. Germline V gene data show CDR1 as MGHRA and CDR2 as YSYEKL. The CDR3 region has the DNA TGCGCCAGCAGCCAAGACCCTCCGGGACAGGCGGCGAACACTGAAGCTTTCTTT. Its protein is CASSQDPPGQAANTEAFF.

The chain employs TRBV11-2 and TRBJ2-1; tentative D call: TRBD2 (5 bases). CDR1 and CDR2 (germline): SGHAT, FQNNGV. CDR3 size: 13 residues. V was trimmed by 2 bases and J by 10 bases, leaving 12 bases between them. The CDR3 here is CASSLTPRGEQFF. The CDR3 nucleotides are TGTGCCAGCAGCTTAACCCCCCGGGGAGAGCAGTTCTTC.

The rearrangement joins TRBV10-2 to TRBJ2-7; unclear D gene. CDR3 size: 11 residues. The V and J ends lost 0 bases and 5 bases respectively, with 2 bases between them. From germline, CDR1 is WSHSY and CDR2 SAAADI. DNA for the CDR3: TGCGCCAGCAGTGAGTCCCACGAGCAGTACTTC. It is translated as CASSESHEQYF.

The chain links TRBV6-4 to TRBJ2-1, with D unresolved. Germline CDR1 is MRHNA and CDR2 is SNTAGT. V lost 2 bases to trimming and J lost 0 bases, with 11 bases between them. CDR3 size: 16 residues. CDR3 coding DNA: TGTGCCAGCAGTGACACTGGGGAAAACTCCTACAATGAGCAGTTCTTC. Translation: CASSDTGENSYNEQFF.

The chain joins TRBV7-9 to TRBJ2-7; D gene unclear. Trimming stripped 1 base from V and 4 bases from J, with 14 bases between. Germline-derived CDR1 and CDR2 are SEHNR and FQNEAQ (reference sequence). The CDR3 sequence is 15 residues long. CDR3 in amino acids: CASSLGPNPPYEQYF. The CDR3 nucleotides are TGTGCCAGCAGCTTAGGGCCAAACCCACCTTACGAGCAGTACTTC.

Only a few counts were recorded for this clone. The chain is built from TRBV5-4 and TRBJ1-2; possibly TRBD1 for D (6 bases). In germline, CDR1 is SGHNT, CDR2 YYREEE (reference sequence). The V end lost 3 bases, the J end lost 4 bases, and 16 bases lay between the germline ends. There are 15 residues in the CDR3. The CDR3 loop reads CASSWWDTKSYGYTF. The DNA for the CDR3 is TGTGCCAGCAGCTGGTGGGACACCAAAAGCTATGGCTACACCTTC.

The rearrangement links TRBV6-5 to TRBJ1-1; D unresolved. The V gene lost 2 bases and the J gene lost 11 bases, with 9 bases spanning the gap. The CDR3 contains 11 residues. Germline loops: CDR1 MNHEY, CDR2 SVGAGI. The CDR3 DNA is TGTGCCAGCAGTTACGGGAAAGAGGCTTTCTTT. Its translation: CASSYGKEAFF.